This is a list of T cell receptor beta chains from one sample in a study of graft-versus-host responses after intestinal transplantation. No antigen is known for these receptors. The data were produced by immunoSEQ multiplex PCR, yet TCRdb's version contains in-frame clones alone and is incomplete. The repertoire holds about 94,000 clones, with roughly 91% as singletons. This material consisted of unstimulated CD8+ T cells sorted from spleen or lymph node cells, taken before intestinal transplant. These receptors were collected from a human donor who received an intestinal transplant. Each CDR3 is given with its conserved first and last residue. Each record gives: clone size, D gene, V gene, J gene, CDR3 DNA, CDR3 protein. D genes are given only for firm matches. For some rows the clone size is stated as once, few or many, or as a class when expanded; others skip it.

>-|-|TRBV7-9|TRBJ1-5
TGTGCCAGCAGCTCTTGGACAGATAGCAATCAGCCCCAGCATTTT
CASSSWTDSNQPQHF
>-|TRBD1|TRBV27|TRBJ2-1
TGTGCCAGCAGCCTGACAGGGGGGAATGAGCAGTTCTTC
CASSLTGGNEQFF
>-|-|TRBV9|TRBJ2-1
TGTGCCAGCAGCGTAGCCTGGACAAACTCCTACAATGAGCAGTTCTTC
CASSVAWTNSYNEQFF
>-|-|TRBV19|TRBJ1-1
TGTGCCAGTTTAGGAGGGTTCGAAGCTTTCTTT
CASLGGFEAFF
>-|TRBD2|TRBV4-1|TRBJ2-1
TGCGCCAGCAGCCCGAAACAAATAGCGGGGGAGTACAATGAGCAGTTCTTC
CASSPKQIAGEYNEQFF
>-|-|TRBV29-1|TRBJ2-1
TGCAGCGTTGGATCGCTAGCTCCTCCGGATTTGGGTTACAATGAGCAGTTCTTC
CSVGSLAPPDLGYNEQFF
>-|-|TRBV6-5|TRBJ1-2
TGTGCCAGCAGTTACTCGTCCGGGGTTAGTTTTGGCTACACCTTC
CASSYSSGVSFGYTF
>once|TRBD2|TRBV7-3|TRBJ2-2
TGTGCCAGCAGCTTAGTTCTAGCGGGAGAGGACACCGGGGAGCTGTTTTTT
CASSLVLAGEDTGELFF
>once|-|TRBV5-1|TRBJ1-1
TGCGCCAGCAGCCCGAGGATGGGAGAGGTCACTGAAGCTTTCTTT
CASSPRMGEVTEAFF
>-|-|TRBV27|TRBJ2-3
TGTGCCAGCAGTTCCTCAACGGGCACAGATACGCAGTATTTT
CASSSSTGTDTQYF
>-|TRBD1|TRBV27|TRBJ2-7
TGTGCCAGCAGCTCAACCGGGACAGGTGTCGAGCAGTACTTC
CASSSTGTGVEQYF
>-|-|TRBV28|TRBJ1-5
TGTGCCAGCAGTCGGGGTAGTCAGCCCCAGCATTTT
CASSRGSQPQHF
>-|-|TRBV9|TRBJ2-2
TGTGCCAGCAGCGCCAACTCGCAGGATAACACCGGGGAGCTGTTTTTT
CASSANSQDNTGELFF
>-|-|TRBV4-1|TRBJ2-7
TGCGCCAGCAGCCTCGAAGGGAGTGAGCAGTACTTC
CASSLEGSEQYF
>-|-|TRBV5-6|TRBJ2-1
TGTGCCAGCAGTACCTCCCGGGACTTCCCTCGGAATGAGCAGTTCTTC
CASSTSRDFPRNEQFF
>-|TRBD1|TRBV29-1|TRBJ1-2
TGCAGCGCCGGACCGGGACAGGGATACTATGGCTACACCTTC
CSAGPGQGYYGYTF
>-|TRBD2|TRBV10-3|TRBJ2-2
TGTGCCATCAGTTACGGGACTAGCGGGAGAACGGGCACCGGGGAGCTGTTTTTT
CAISYGTSGRTGTGELFF
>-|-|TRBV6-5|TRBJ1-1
TGTGCCAGCAGTCCCCACTCAGGTTCAGAAGCTTTCTTT
CASSPHSGSEAFF
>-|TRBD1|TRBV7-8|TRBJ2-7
TGTGCCAGCAGCTTACCCTCGGGACAGGGTTACGAGCAGTACTTC
CASSLPSGQGYEQYF
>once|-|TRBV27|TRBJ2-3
TGTGCCAGCAGTGGGCAGGGGTTCACAGATACGCAGTATTTT
CASSGQGFTDTQYF
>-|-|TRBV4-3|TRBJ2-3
TGCGCCAGCAGCCAAGGGACAGTGAGCACAGATACGCAGTATTTT
CASSQGTVSTDTQYF
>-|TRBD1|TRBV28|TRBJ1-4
TGTGCCAGCAGTATGACAGGGATTAATGAAAAACTGTTTTTT
CASSMTGINEKLFF
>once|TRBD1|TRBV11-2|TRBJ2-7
TGTGCCAGCAGCTCCGGGACAGGGTACGAGCAGTACTTC
CASSSGTGYEQYF
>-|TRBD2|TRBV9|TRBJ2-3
TGTGCCAGCAGCGTAGAGGTAGGGACTAGCGTTTTAGATACGCAGTATTTT
CASSVEVGTSVLDTQYF
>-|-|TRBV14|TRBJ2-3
TGTGCCAGCAGCAACTCAGGTCGAGATACGCAGTATTTT
CASSNSGRDTQYF
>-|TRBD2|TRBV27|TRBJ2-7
TGTGCCAGCAGTTTAAGTGGGAGCGGGAACGAGCAGTACTTC
CASSLSGSGNEQYF
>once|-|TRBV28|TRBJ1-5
TGTGCCAGCAGTTTCCCAGGGACACAGCCCCAGCATTTT
CASSFPGTQPQHF
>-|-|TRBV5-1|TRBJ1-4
TGCGCCAGCAGCTTTCTGTCACAGGGTCTTAATGAAAAACTGTTTTTT
CASSFLSQGLNEKLFF